The entry below gives a single TCR beta chain sequence along with its context. In germline, CDR1 is DFQATT, CDR2 SNEGSKA (reference sequence). The length of the CDR3 is 16 residues. V shed 6 bases and J 5 bases; nucleotides not matched to a gene: 19. The sample belongs to a study of CD8 T cells in ankylosing spondylitis. TCRdb itself ran the 5' RACE reads through MiXCR, one entry per CDR3 protein. The repertoire holds 230,000 or so distinct CDR3 sequences, 20% to 30% seen once, with approximately 0.61% in the top ten. This TCR was recovered from a male donor with ankylosing spondylitis or in good health (not recorded which). This sequence joins TRBV20-1 and TRBJ2-7; 7 bases agree with TRBD1. The sequencing sample was made of blood, either unsorted or a sorted T cell fraction (not recorded which). The CDR3 DNA sequence: TGCAGTGCCGCCCCCCAGGGGGTAACGGCTTCCGACGAGCAGTACTTC. Protein: CSAAPQGVTASDEQYF.